These T cell receptor beta chains were read from a single sample in a study of blood T cell repertoires in COVID-19. Data came from immunoSEQ multiplex PCR; TCRdb stores just in-frame clones and leaves some out. The sample has 140,000 to 150,000 clones, around 87% seen once. The sequencing sample was made of PBMCs or T cells enriched from blood (not recorded which). All receptors derive from a woman in her twenties or thirties with acute COVID-19. Each CDR3 is given with its conserved first and last residue. D genes are given only for firm matches. Not every row has a clone size; where given, it reads once, few, many or a size class.

j_gene: TRBJ1-5
abundance: NA
v_gene: TRBV6-5
d_gene: NA
CDR3aa: CASSLWGDQPQHF
CDR3nt: TGTGCCAGCAGTCTCTGGGGGGATCAGCCCCAGCATTTT

j_gene: TRBJ1-5
abundance: NA
v_gene: TRBV27
d_gene: NA
CDR3aa: CASSLGGYYSNQPQHF
CDR3nt: TGTGCCAGCAGTCTGGGTGGATACTATAGCAATCAGCCCCAGCATTTT

j_gene: TRBJ1-1
abundance: NA
v_gene: TRBV7-2
d_gene: NA
CDR3aa: CASSLANTGPGAFF
CDR3nt: TGTGCCAGCAGCTTAGCTAACACAGGGCCAGGCGCTTTCTTT

j_gene: TRBJ2-5
abundance: NA
v_gene: TRBV7-2
d_gene: TRBD2
CDR3aa: CASSVGLGEATQYF
CDR3nt: TGTGCCAGCAGCGTCGGACTAGGAGAAGCGACCCAGTACTTC

j_gene: TRBJ2-3
abundance: NA
v_gene: TRBV28
d_gene: NA
CDR3aa: CASSPSFQGDTQYF
CDR3nt: TGTGCCAGCAGCCCTTCCTTCCAGGGAGATACGCAGTATTTT

j_gene: TRBJ1-1
abundance: NA
v_gene: TRBV5-1
d_gene: NA
CDR3aa: CASSTQTGYEAFF
CDR3nt: TGCGCCAGCAGCACTCAGACGGGATATGAAGCTTTCTTT

j_gene: TRBJ2-7
abundance: many
v_gene: TRBV28
d_gene: TRBD2
CDR3aa: CASGLAGASYEQYF
CDR3nt: TGTGCCTCGGGACTAGCGGGAGCATCCTACGAGCAGTACTTC

j_gene: TRBJ1-1
abundance: NA
v_gene: TRBV6-5
d_gene: NA
CDR3aa: CASTSQLNTEAFF
CDR3nt: TGTGCCAGCACTTCACAGTTGAACACTGAAGCTTTCTTT

j_gene: TRBJ2-1
abundance: NA
v_gene: TRBV12-5
d_gene: NA
CDR3aa: CASGSGTTEKNEQFF
CDR3nt: TGTGCTAGTGGGTCCGGGACAACCGAAAAGAATGAGCAGTTCTTC

j_gene: TRBJ2-7
abundance: NA
v_gene: TRBV27
d_gene: NA
CDR3aa: CASSFAQGSSYEQYF
CDR3nt: TGTGCCAGCAGTTTTGCGCAGGGAAGCTCCTACGAGCAGTACTTC

j_gene: TRBJ2-3
abundance: NA
v_gene: TRBV29-1
d_gene: NA
CDR3aa: CSVAGQLGTDTQYF
CDR3nt: TGCAGCGTTGCAGGACAGCTTGGCACAGATACGCAGTATTTT

j_gene: TRBJ1-1
abundance: once
v_gene: TRBV11-2
d_gene: NA
CDR3aa: CASSPREENTEAFF
CDR3nt: TGTGCCAGCAGCCCCCGGGAGGAGAACACTGAAGCTTTCTTT

j_gene: TRBJ2-7
abundance: NA
v_gene: TRBV5-5
d_gene: NA
CDR3aa: CASSNELTYSYEQYF
CDR3nt: TGTGCCAGCAGCAACGAATTGACTTACTCCTACGAGCAGTACTTC

j_gene: TRBJ1-3
abundance: NA
v_gene: TRBV30
d_gene: NA
CDR3aa: CAWSRTDVMVTGNTIYF
CDR3nt: TGTGCCTGGAGCCGGACTGATGTAATGGTCACTGGAAACACCATATATTTT

j_gene: TRBJ2-1
abundance: NA
v_gene: TRBV5-4
d_gene: NA
CDR3aa: CASSFSGSSYNEQFF
CDR3nt: TGTGCCAGCAGCTTCAGCGGAAGCTCCTACAATGAGCAGTTCTTC

j_gene: TRBJ1-1
abundance: NA
v_gene: TRBV24-1
d_gene: NA
CDR3aa: CATKERENTEAFF
CDR3nt: TGTGCCACCAAAGAACGGGAGAACACTGAAGCTTTCTTT

j_gene: TRBJ2-3
abundance: NA
v_gene: TRBV7-3
d_gene: NA
CDR3aa: CASSLIGNRDTQYF
CDR3nt: TGTGCCAGCAGCTTAATCGGGAATAGAGATACGCAGTATTTT

j_gene: TRBJ1-3
abundance: NA
v_gene: TRBV27
d_gene: NA
CDR3aa: CASSPQGYLAGNTIYF
CDR3nt: TGTGCCAGCAGTCCACAGGGCTATCTCGCGGGAAACACCATATATTTT